This TCR beta chain was sequenced in a study of T cells in Graves' hyperthyroidism and ophthalmopathy. This clonotype has more than one count but fewer than ten. A Clinical Activity Score of at least 3, a NOSPECS grade of at least 4 and a duration under 3 months were recorded in the ophthalmopathy patients. Trimming stripped 0 bases from V and 0 bases from J, with 14 bases between. The CDR3 contains 17 residues. Germline V CDR1 and CDR2: LNHDA, SQIVND (reference sequence). Researchers amplified the TCR beta CDR3 regions from RNA transcripts. TCR CDR3 regions were first amplified by RT-PCR with HTBI primers. TCRdb reprocessed the multiplex PCR reads via MiXCR and lists one record per CDR3 protein. The repertoire holds about 640,000 distinct CDR3 sequences, with more than 14% as singletons.

This receptor was obtained from a woman aged 50 to 60 with Graves' ophthalmopathy. This sequence joins TRBV19 and TRBJ1-1, with unresolved D. The sample consisted of blood. The CDR3 sequence is CASSIDPARIVNTEAFF. CDR3 nucleotide sequence: TGTGCCAGTAGTATAGATCCGGCCCGGATCGTGAACACTGAAGCTTTCTTT.